Following are 32 T cell receptor beta chains from one sample sequenced in a study of blood T cell repertoires in COVID-19. Generated by immunoSEQ multiplex PCR, the TCRdb table keeps only in-frame clones and is missing some. Among 130,000 or so clones listed, about 90% were seen once. Sequencing was carried out using peripheral blood. The receptors originated from a woman between 50 and 59 years old who had recovered from COVID-19.

This clone was seen at least ten times. This rearrangement joins TRBV7-9 to TRBJ1-4; 7 bases map to TRBD1. The germline V gene encodes CDR1 SEHNR and CDR2 FQNEAQ (reference sequence). The CDR3 sequence is 17 residues long. With 5 bases clipped from V and 5 bases from J, the junction kept 14 bases outside the gene matches. The CDR3, as DNA: TGTGCCAGCAGCCCACCTAGTGGTAGGACAGGAAATGAAAAACTGTTTTTT. Translated: CASSPPSGRTGNEKLFF.

The CDR3 DNA reads as TGTGCCAGCAGCTCACTCGACAACTTCTATGGCTACACCTTC. It is translated as CASSSLDNFYGYTF. The genes are TRBV5-4 and TRBJ1-2; no clear D. V lost 3 bases to trimming and J lost 4 bases, with 13 bases between them. Per the germline V gene, CDR1 is SGHNT and CDR2 is YYREEE (reference sequence). This CDR3 is built from 14 residues.

This chain connects TRBV6-5 to TRBJ2-7, with 8 bases identical to TRBD1. The J segment lost 3 bases and the V segment lost 10 bases, leaving 11 bases of the junction unmatched. The CDR3 runs 14 residues. Germline V lookup: CDR1 MNHEY, CDR2 SVGAGI. The CDR3 here is CATIPGGSHYEQYF. CDR3 bases: TGTGCCACCATTCCAGGGGGCTCCCACTACGAGCAGTACTTC.

This sequence joins TRBV5-1 and TRBJ2-7; 10 bases fit TRBD1. The J segment lost 7 bases and the V segment lost 3 bases, leaving 13 bases of the junction unmatched. Germline-derived CDR1 and CDR2 are SGHRS and YFSETQ. There are 16 residues in the CDR3. The CDR3 loop is CASSSTTTGGRGEQYF. The CDR3 DNA reads as TGCGCCAGCAGCTCCACTACGACAGGGGGCCGTGGGGAGCAGTACTTC.

The rearrangement uses TRBV30 and TRBJ2-7, with D possibly matching TRBD2 (5 bases). With 0 bases removed from V and 7 bases from J, the gap between germline ends came to 13 bases. The CDR3 totals 13 residues. CDR1 is GTSNPN and CDR2 is SVGIG in the germline V gene (reference sequence). The CDR3 sequence is CAWSVLGSGEQYF. CDR3 nucleotide sequence: TGTGCCTGGAGTGTATTGGGTTCGGGGGAGCAGTACTTC.

The CDR3 region is CASSLVRVGSTEAFF. CDR3 coding DNA: TGCGCCAGCAGCTTGGTAAGGGTGGGGAGCACTGAAGCTTTCTTT. This sequence joins TRBV5-1 and TRBJ1-1; D remains unclear. Germline loops: CDR1 SGHRS, CDR2 YFSETQ. This CDR3 is built from 15 residues. The V gene lost 0 bases and the J gene lost 4 bases, with 13 bases spanning the gap. Based on the CDR3 plus reference TRBV5-1 and TRBJ1-1, the full variable domain is KAGVTQTPRYLIKTRGQQVTLSCSPISGHRSVSWYQQTPGQGLQFLFEYFSETQRNKGNFPGRFSGRQFSNSRSEMNVSTLELGDSALYLCASSLVRVGSTEAFFGQGTRLTVV.

V and J are TRBV9 and TRBJ2-7; D might be TRBD2 (5 bases). Germline V gene data show CDR1 as SGDLS and CDR2 as YYNGEE. Trimming stripped 0 bases from V and 3 bases from J, with 10 bases between. The length of the CDR3 is 14 residues. CDR3 nucleotides: TGTGCCAGCAGCGTAGGCGGAAGCGGCTACGAGCAGTACTTC. It encodes CASSVGGSGYEQYF.

This clone came up many times. The V and J genes are TRBV18 and TRBJ1-1, with 10 bases aligning to TRBD1. The CDR3 runs 16 residues. The germline CDR1 and CDR2 sequences are KGHSH and LQKENI. The ends lost 6 bases at V and 0 bases at J; junction bases unmatched: 7. CDR3 nucleotide sequence: TGTGCCAGCTCGCCCTATGGGACAGGGGTGAACACTGAAGCTTTCTTT. This translates into CASSPYGTGVNTEAFF. Full variable domain (remainder filled in from reference TRBV18 and TRBJ1-1): NAGVMQNPRHLVRRRGQEARLRCSPMKGHSHVYWYRQLPEEGLKFMVYLQKENIIDESGMPKERFSAEFPKEGPSILRIQQVVRGDSAAYFCASSPYGTGVNTEAFFGQGTRLTVV.

Note on this clone: One end of the junction varies from germline; a read error may be responsible. This chain joins TRBV10-3 and TRBJ2-6, with a tentative D call TRBD2 (7 bases). Looked up from germline, CDR1 is ENHRY and CDR2 is SYGVKD. This CDR3 has 16 amino acids. In DNA, the CDR3 is TGTGCCATAAGTGGAGGGGGACTAAGTGGGGCCAACGTCCTGACTTTC. Translating it yields CAISGGGLSGANVLTF.

This CDR3 is CASSPGGASGRNEQFF. CDR3 DNA: TGCGCCAGCAGCCCCGGCGGGGCTAGCGGGAGGAATGAGCAGTTCTTC. The chain has TRBV5-1 and TRBJ2-1; 11 nucleotides align to TRBD2. V gave up 4 bases and J gave up 7 bases; unmatched junction bases: 10. Per the germline V gene, CDR1 is SGHRS and CDR2 is YFSETQ. The CDR3 is made up of 16 amino acids.

Comments on this clone: At one end the junction does not follow the germline gene, possibly because of a read error. The gene calls are TRBV6-2 or TRBV6-3 and TRBJ2-7; 11 nucleotides align to TRBD1. CDR1 is MNHEY and CDR2 is SVGEGT in the germline V gene. The CDR3 is 15 amino acids. CDR3 residues: CASSHSGQGAYEQYF. Here the CDR3 DNA reads TGTGCCAGCAGTCACTCAGGACAGGGGGCGTACGAGCAGTACTTC.

V gene TRBV6-1 combines with J gene TRBJ1-3; tentatively, D is TRBD1 (5 bases). Trimming left V 1 base short and J 1 base short, with 8 bases between. CDR1 and CDR2 from the germline V gene are MNHNS and SASEGT. The CDR3 has 15 residues. In DNA form, the CDR3 reads TGTGCCAGCAGTGAAGTCCGGGGGTCTGGAAACACCATATATTTT. It codes for CASSEVRGSGNTIYF.

This clone was counted between two and nine times. In nucleotides, the CDR3 is TGTGCCAGCAGCGCCCGACAGGGATTCCCTCTGGACACTGAAGCTTTCTTT. Its protein product is CASSARQGFPLDTEAFF. V is TRBV9 and J is TRBJ1-1, with TRBD1 matching 7 bases. Germline V gene lookup returns CDR1 SGDLS and CDR2 YYNGEE. The CDR3 runs 17 residues. V shed 3 bases, J shed 3 bases, and the junction held 14 bases outside the gene matches. Using reference TRBV9 and TRBJ1-1 for the parts outside the CDR3, the full variable domain is DSGVTQTPKHLITATGQRVTLRCSPRSGDLSVYWYQQSLDQGLQFLIQYYNGEERAKGNILERFSAQQFPDLHSELNLSSLELGDSALYFCASSARQGFPLDTEAFFGQGTRLTVV.

This chain joins TRBV7-9 and TRBJ1-2; 7 nucleotides align to TRBD1. V was clipped by 4 bases and J by 4 bases; unmatched bases: 6. Per germline, CDR1 SEHNR and CDR2 FQNEAQ (reference sequence). The CDR3 spans 14 residues. CDR3: CASSSNRGVYGYTF. CDR3 DNA: TGTGCCAGCAGCTCCAACAGGGGAGTCTATGGCTACACCTTC.

The chain combines TRBV7-9 with TRBJ2-7, with D perhaps matching TRBD1 (6 bases). Trimming cost V 4 bases and J 5 bases, with 18 bases left between them. This CDR3 has 15 amino acids. Germline values: CDR1 SEHNR, CDR2 FQNEAQ (reference sequence). CDR3 in DNA: TGTGCCAGCAGCTCGTGGGGGCTAGCAAGCCACGAGCAGTACTTC. Translation gives CASSSWGLASHEQYF.

This rearrangement joins TRBV19 to TRBJ1-1, with 9 bases fitting TRBD1. V lost 8 bases to trimming and J lost 10 bases; unmatched junction nucleotides: 14. Germline V gene data show CDR1 as LNHDA and CDR2 as SQIVND (reference sequence). The CDR3 runs 14 residues. CDR3 coding DNA: TGTGCCAGTCGAAACCGGGACAGGGAGAGTGGAGCTTTCTTT. It encodes CASRNRDRESGAFF.

The V call is TRBV9, the J call TRBJ2-7; 8 bases are a match to TRBD2. The CDR3 consists of 14 residues. Germline CDR1 SGDLS, CDR2 YYNGEE. The J segment lost 3 bases and the V segment lost 4 bases, leaving 6 bases of the junction unmatched. The CDR3 protein is CASSNGRDYYEQYF. The CDR3, as DNA: TGTGCCAGCAGCAACGGGAGGGACTACTACGAGCAGTACTTC.

The CDR3 here is CASSQGQATQYF. CDR3 sequence (DNA): TGTGCCAGCAGCCAAGGGCAGGCGACGCAGTATTTT. The rearrangement joins TRBV3-1 (or the pseudogene TRBV3-2) to TRBJ2-3; the D is unclear. The V gene lost 1 base and the J gene lost 9 bases, with 8 bases spanning the gap. The CDR3 is 12 amino acids. Looked up from germline, CDR1 is LGHDT and CDR2 is YNNKEL (reference sequence).

This rearrangement joins TRBV27 to TRBJ2-1, with 8 positions matching TRBD2. Trimming removed 7 bases from V and 3 bases from J; junction bases left unmatched: 2. This CDR3 contains 13 residues. Germline assignment: CDR1 MNHEY and CDR2 SMNVEV (reference sequence). This CDR3 reads CASTGTSYNEQFF. The CDR3 DNA reads as TGTGCCAGCACCGGGACTAGCTACAATGAGCAGTTCTTC.

The chain couples TRBV4-2 to TRBJ2-5; unclear D gene. V was cut by 1 base and J by 4 bases, with 7 bases left in between. Per the germline V gene, CDR1 is LGHNA and CDR2 is YNFKEQ. CDR3 length: 13 amino acids. The CDR3 reads CASSQAAGETQYF. The CDR3 nucleotides are TGTGCCAGCAGCCAAGCTGCCGGAGAGACCCAGTACTTC.

V is TRBV5-1 and J is TRBJ2-6; D is undetermined. V shed 4 bases and J shed 0 bases, with 11 bases lying between them. The CDR3 totals 16 residues. In germline, CDR1 is SGHRS, CDR2 YFSETQ. CDR3 DNA sequence: TGCGCCAGCAGCCTGTCCGTAATCTCTGGGGCCAACGTCCTGACTTTC. This gives the protein CASSLSVISGANVLTF.

V usage is TRBV3-1 (or the pseudogene TRBV3-2) and J usage is TRBJ2-2; 9 bases line up with TRBD2. This CDR3 contains 17 residues. From germline, CDR1 is LGHDT and CDR2 YNNKEL (reference sequence). With 0 bases clipped from V and 7 bases from J, the junction kept 9 bases outside the gene matches. Here the CDR3 reads CASSQDWPSGAGGELFF. CDR3 DNA sequence: TGTGCCAGCAGCCAAGATTGGCCTAGCGGGGCGGGCGGGGAGCTGTTTTTT.

The chain links TRBV30 to TRBJ2-1, with TRBD2 matching over 12 bases. CDR3 length: 17 residues. Germline CDR1 GTSNPN, CDR2 SVGIG (reference sequence). With V trimmed by 4 bases and J by 4 bases, 11 bases remained unmatched. DNA of the CDR3: TGTGCCTGGACTAGGGGATTGACTAGCGGGGGATACAATGAGCAGTTCTTC. Its protein is CAWTRGLTSGGYNEQFF.

This chain uses TRBV7-8 with TRBJ1-3, with D possibly being TRBD1 (6 bases). The CDR3 loop spans 15 amino acids. V was cut by 0 bases and J by 3 bases, with 9 bases left in between. Germline V lookup: CDR1 SGHVS, CDR2 FQNEAQ. The CDR3 nucleotides read TGTGCCAGCAGCTTAGCCGAGGACAGTGGAAACACCATATATTTT. Encoded protein: CASSLAEDSGNTIYF.

This chain links TRBV5-1 with TRBJ1-1; no clear D gene. V was cut by 6 bases and J by 5 bases, with 17 bases left in between. This CDR3 contains 14 residues. From germline, CDR1 is SGHRS and CDR2 YFSETQ. CDR3 DNA: TGCGCCAGCACCCCCCGTGGAGGGAATACTGAAGCTTTCTTT. The encoded protein is CASTPRGGNTEAFF.

The rearrangement uses TRBV28 and TRBJ1-3; 8 bases are shared with TRBD1. The ends lost 1 base at V and 4 bases at J; junction bases unmatched: 6. In germline, CDR1 is MDHEN, CDR2 SYDVKM. This CDR3 has 16 residues. Here the CDR3 reads CASSLLEDRAGNTIYF. DNA for the CDR3: TGTGCCAGCAGTTTATTAGAGGACAGGGCCGGAAACACCATATATTTT.

There are a few counts of this clone. This sequence joins TRBV9 and TRBJ1-1; D perhaps matches TRBD1 (5 bases). CDR1 is SGDLS and CDR2 is YYNGEE in the germline V gene. V lost 3 bases and J lost 3, with 9 bases in between. The CDR3 covers 13 residues. CDR3: CASSGRGYTEAFF. DNA of the CDR3: TGTGCCAGCAGCGGGAGGGGCTACACTGAAGCTTTCTTT.

CDR3: CASSATYNEQFF. The CDR3 DNA sequence: TGTGCCAGCAGCGCCACCTACAATGAGCAGTTCTTC. The V and J genes are TRBV9 and TRBJ2-1; unclear D gene. The CDR3 length is 12 residues. Per the germline V gene, CDR1 is SGDLS and CDR2 is YYNGEE. V was shortened by 3 bases and J by 2 bases, with 3 bases between the two germline ends.

The chain employs TRBV7-9 and TRBJ2-1, with a possible D match to TRBD1 (5 bases). Germline V gene lookup returns CDR1 SEHNR and CDR2 FQNEAQ (reference sequence). This CDR3 region has 12 residues. V lost 6 bases and J 6 bases, leaving 9 bases between the germline ends. CDR3 DNA: TGTGCCAGCAGACCGACAGTCAATGAGCAGTTCTTC. It yields the protein CASRPTVNEQFF. Variable domain in full (rest from reference TRBV7-9 and TRBJ2-1): DTGVSQNPRHKITKRGQNVTFRCDPISEHNRLYWYRQTLGQGPEFLTYFQNEAQLEKSRLLSDRFSAERPKGSFSTLEIQRTEQGDSAMYLCASRPTVNEQFFGPGTRLTVL.

The V gene is TRBV29-1, the J gene TRBJ2-5; D is ambiguous. Trimming cost V 5 bases and J 2 bases, with 9 bases left between them. The CDR3 covers 12 residues. Germline V gene data show CDR1 as SQVTM and CDR2 as ANQGSEA. In nucleotides, the CDR3 is TGCAGCGTTCTATCGTTACAAGAGACCCAGTACTTC. This codes for CSVLSLQETQYF.

The chain joins TRBV10-2 to TRBJ2-3; 7 bases are a match to TRBD2. The CDR3 has 14 amino acids. V was pared by 3 bases and J by 3 bases, with 3 bases of the junction left unmatched. The germline V gene has CDR1 WSHSY and CDR2 SAAADI. This CDR3 is CASSESAGTDTQYF. CDR3 nucleotides: TGCGCCAGCAGTGAATCAGCGGGGACAGATACGCAGTATTTT.

The chain is built from TRBV28 and TRBJ2-7; 15 positions agree with TRBD2. V shed 6 bases, J shed 4 bases, and the junction held 1 base outside the gene matches. The germline V gene has CDR1 MDHEN and CDR2 SYDVKM. This CDR3 has 14 residues. In DNA form, the CDR3 reads TGTGCCAGCAGAGGGACTAGCGGGAGGTACGAGCAGTACTTC. The encoded protein is CASRGTSGRYEQYF. The variable domain in full, with the rest retrieved from reference TRBV28 and TRBJ2-7, is DVKVTQSSRYLVKRTGEKVFLECVQDMDHENMFWYRQDPGLGLRLIYFSYDVKMKEKGDIPEGYSVSREKKERFSLILESASTNQTSMYLCASRGTSGRYEQYFGPGTRLTVT.